This TCR beta chain is drawn from a study of graft-versus-host responses after intestinal transplantation. Overall study context: Multivisceral, liver-intestinal, or isolated intestinal grafts were transplanted into recipients. Anti-thymocyte globulin served as induction for all recipients, who then took tacrolimus and steroids for about three years.

Sequenced by immunoSEQ multiplex PCR; TCRdb stores in-frame clones only, minus some. The table shows some 110,000 clones, with around 94% occurring only once. Study-wide points: Allografts of patients with graft-donor T cell macrochimerism showed high graft-versus-host to host-versus-graft clone ratios.

V gave up 5 bases and J gave up 1 base, with 23 bases separating them. This CDR3 has 17 amino acids. Germline V CDR1 and CDR2: SQVTM, ANQGSEA. On this clone: Its target is not known. The same CDR3 also results from other DNA sequences found in this sample.

Sequencing was performed on unstimulated CD4+ T cells sorted from spleen or lymph node cells, taken before transplant. This clonotype was sampled from a human donor who was the organ donor for an intestinal transplant. V usage is TRBV29-1 and J usage is TRBJ1-1; possibly TRBD1 for D (5 bases). The CDR3 region has the DNA TGCAGCGTTAGCCCCACCGGGTCAGGGTTAGGGAACACTGAAGCTTTCTTT. This codes for CSVSPTGSGLGNTEAFF.